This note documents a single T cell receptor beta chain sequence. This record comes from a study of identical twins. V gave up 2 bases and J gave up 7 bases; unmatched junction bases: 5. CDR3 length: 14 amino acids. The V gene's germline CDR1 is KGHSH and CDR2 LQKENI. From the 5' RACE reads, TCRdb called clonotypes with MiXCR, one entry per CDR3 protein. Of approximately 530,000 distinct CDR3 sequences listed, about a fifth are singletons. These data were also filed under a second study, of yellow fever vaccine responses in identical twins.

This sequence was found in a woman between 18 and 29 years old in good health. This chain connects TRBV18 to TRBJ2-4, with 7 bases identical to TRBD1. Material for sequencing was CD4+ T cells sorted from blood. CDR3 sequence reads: CASSPTGEGNIQYF. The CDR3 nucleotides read TGTGCCAGCTCACCAACAGGGGAAGGGAACATTCAGTACTTC.